This entry lists 2 T cell receptor beta chains sequenced from one sample in a study of T-cell reconstitution after alpha-beta-depleted transplantation in children. Molecular barcoding with unique molecular identifiers was used for the TCRbeta library. TCRdb independently ran MiXCR on the PCR reads; one entry per CDR3 protein. The sample holds about 500,000 distinct CDR3 sequences, roughly 11% seen once. The sequences come from PBMCs, mostly from graft donor cells, collected 180 days after TCRalphabeta/CD19-depleted stem cell transplant. The receptors here all came from a female patient aged 2-15 years who had a stem cell transplant for aplastic anemia, so the T cells may come from the graft donor.

The rearrangement links TRBV6-1 to TRBJ2-1, with 9 bases aligning to TRBD2. The ends lost 5 bases at V and 7 bases at J; junction bases unmatched: 9. Germline V gene sequence: CDR1 MNHNS, CDR2 SASEGT. The CDR3 length is 15 residues. The CDR3 spells CASSPGTSRVNEQFF. CDR3 nucleotides: TGTGCCAGCAGTCCCGGGACTAGCAGGGTGAATGAGCAGTTCTTC.

This clonotype has a handful of counts. J is TRBJ2-1 and V is TRBV29-1; 8 nucleotides match TRBD2. Germline-derived CDR1 and CDR2 are SQVTM and ANQGSEA. The CDR3 runs 17 residues. V shed 3 bases and J 6 bases; nucleotides not matched to a gene: 16. The CDR3 region has the DNA TGCAGCGTTGAGTCGGCGGGAGGATTGGCCTACGTCAATGAGCAGTTCTTC. It codes for CSVESAGGLAYVNEQFF.